Each of the 4 T cell receptor beta chains below was sequenced from the same sample in a study of identical twins. TCRdb independently ran MiXCR on the 5' RACE reads; one entry per CDR3 protein. Of about 1.7 million distinct CDR3 sequences listed, roughly a third are singletons. The specimen was cord blood. The source of these receptors is a newborn girl in good health.

The chain carries TRBV15 and TRBJ1-1, with 8 bases fitting TRBD1. Germline CDR1 and CDR2: LNHNV and YYDKDF (reference sequence). The CDR3 spans 15 residues. With 3 bases clipped from V and 7 bases from J, the junction kept 10 bases outside the gene matches. CDR3 loop: CATSRMKTGEREAFF. In DNA form, the CDR3 reads TGTGCCACCAGCAGGATGAAGACAGGGGAACGTGAAGCTTTCTTT.

This sequence joins TRBV27 and TRBJ2-3, with D maybe TRBD1 (6 bases). Germline V gene sequence: CDR1 MNHEY, CDR2 SMNVEV (reference sequence). The germline V and J ends were trimmed by 3 bases and 4 bases, with 14 bases remaining between them. The CDR3 has 15 amino acids. DNA for the CDR3: TGTGCCAGCAGTTTGGTTAGCGAGGGGGCAGATACGCAGTATTTT. The encoded protein is CASSLVSEGADTQYF.

V is TRBV7-2 and J is TRBJ1-3; D is possibly TRBD1 (6 bases). This CDR3 comprises 14 residues. CDR1 is SGHTA, CDR2 FQGNSA, per germline. V lost 5 bases, J lost 2 bases, and 10 bases lay in between. The CDR3 sequence is CASSRTGTGNTIYF. CDR3 in DNA: TGTGCCAGCAGCCGCACAGGGACTGGAAACACCATATATTTT. Full variable domain (missing parts from reference TRBV7-2 and TRBJ1-3): GAGVSQSPSNKVTEKGKDVELRCDPISGHTALYWYRQSLGQGLEFLIYFQGNSAPDKSGLPSDRFSAERTGGSVSTLTIQRTQQEDSAVYLCASSRTGTGNTIYFGEGSWLTVV.

The chain joins TRBV3-1 to TRBJ2-7, with D perhaps being TRBD1 or TRBD2 (6 bases each). There are 14 residues in the CDR3. V lost 6 bases to trimming and J lost 7 bases, with 19 bases between them. Germline CDR1 and CDR2: LGHDT and YNNKEL (reference sequence). The CDR3 DNA sequence: TGTGCCAGCAGAAAGGGGGGCGGCTACAATGAGCAGTACTTC. Amino acid sequence: CASRKGGGYNEQYF.